This T cell receptor (beta chain) was recorded in a study of blood T cells in healthy people across ages. This clonotype was picked up many times. This CDR3 is 15 amino acids long. The germline V gene encodes CDR1 SGHRS and CDR2 YFSETQ. V was pared by 0 bases and J by 4 bases, with 13 bases between. A second roughly 6 to 11 cycle PCR used barcoded and J-beta primers. TCRdb reprocessed the 5' RACE reads with MiXCR, giving one entry per CDR3 protein. The sample carries hundreds of thousands of distinct CDR3 sequences, roughly 32% recorded once. This clonotype was obtained from an elderly woman in good health. This chain connects TRBV5-1 to TRBJ2-5; no reliable D call. Sequenced input: blood. The CDR3 DNA reads as TGCGCCAGCAGCTTGGCGCAGCACCCCACAGAGACCCAGTACTTC. It codes for CASSLAQHPTETQYF.